Presented here are 27 T cell receptor beta chains from one specimen sequenced in a study of T cell repertoires in cytomegalovirus infection (dated by TCRdb to between 2018 and 2021). The listed sequencing device is Illumina HiSeq 1500. The public reads were reanalyzed by TCRdb: fastp trimming at Q25, MiXCR alignment, in-frame beta chains only. When rows share a CDR3 protein, they turn into one entry using the most common DNA and genes. In all, the sample holds about 230,000 distinct CDR3 sequences, and roughly 6.5% of those were seen once. The top ten hold around 6% of the sample. Sequencing was done on a sample of PBMCs. These receptors were collected from a human donor in good health (CMV status not recorded). Some clones in this sample may be carry-over from other donors' samples.

This clonotype occurred a few times. V is TRBV27 and J is TRBJ1-1, with D possibly TRBD1 on 6 matching bases. The CDR3 spans 17 residues. V was clipped by 8 bases and J by 6 bases, with 28 bases between them. Germline V gene lookup returns CDR1 MNHEY and CDR2 SMNVEV (reference sequence). CDR3 coding DNA: TGTGCCAGCTTAACCTTTGGGCGCAGGGGAAATCAACCTGAAGCTTTCTTT. Translation: CASLTFGRRGNQPEAFF.

This clonotype was counted ten times or more. The V call is TRBV7-9, the J call TRBJ2-3; D gene unclear. Germline CDR1 reads SEHNR; CDR2 reads FQNEAQ (reference sequence). V lost 5 bases, J lost 4 bases, and 13 bases lay in between. This CDR3 spans 14 amino acids. The DNA for the CDR3 is TGTGCCAGCAGCCCTATCCGGAAGGCAGATACGCAGTATTTT. Translation gives CASSPIRKADTQYF. The full variable domain, in which reference TRBV7-9 and TRBJ2-3 provide the parts outside the CDR3, is DTGVSQNPRHKITKRGQNVTFRCDPISEHNRLYWYRQTLGQGPEFLTYFQNEAQLEKSRLLSDRFSAERPKGSFSTLEIQRTEQGDSAMYLCASSPIRKADTQYFGPGTRLTVL.

This clonotype has a handful of counts. The chain employs TRBV20-1 and TRBJ2-1, with a weak D call TRBD2 (7 bases). Trimming pared 6 bases from V and 6 bases from J, leaving 18 bases between. The germline CDR1 and CDR2 sequences are DFQATT and SNEGSKA (reference sequence). The CDR3 is made up of 14 amino acids. Here the CDR3 reads CSAPRWGGRNEQFF. DNA for the CDR3: TGCAGTGCCCCGCGCTGGGGGGGGCGCAATGAGCAGTTCTTC.

The chain couples TRBV29-1 to TRBJ2-7; 7 bases are a match to TRBD1. The germline V gene encodes CDR1 SQVTM and CDR2 ANQGSEA. The V gene end was trimmed by 6 bases and the J gene end by 5 bases; junction bases not matched to a gene: 7. The CDR3 is 12 amino acids. The CDR3: CSVQGTVDEQYF. The CDR3 DNA sequence: TGCAGCGTACAGGGGACAGTCGACGAGCAGTACTTC.

In its sample, this clonotype was seen many times. The chain joins TRBV20-1 to TRBJ1-5; D is undetermined. Germline CDR1 and CDR2: DFQATT and SNEGSKA (reference sequence). The CDR3 is 14 residues long. V lost 6 bases and J 0 bases, leaving 12 bases between the germline ends. The CDR3 nucleotides are TGCAGTGCAACAAAAACGGATAGCAATCAGCCCCAGCATTTT. It codes for CSATKTDSNQPQHF.

This clonotype was counted at least ten times. Here the CDR3 DNA reads TGTGCCAGTAGTATAGTCCCCAAGGGCGTTTTCTTT. Translating it yields CASSIVPKGVFF. The chain combines TRBV19 with TRBJ1-1; D remains ambiguous. From germline, CDR1 is LNHDA and CDR2 SQIVND (reference sequence). Trimming left V 1 base short and J 13 bases short, with 13 bases between. This CDR3 is 12 amino acids long.

This clonotype showed up many times. The chain is built from TRBV20-1 and TRBJ2-1, with D possibly TRBD2 on 5 matching bases. The CDR3 has 16 amino acids. V lost 0 bases and J 4 bases, leaving 16 bases between the germline ends. Germline CDR1 reads DFQATT; CDR2 reads SNEGSKA (reference sequence). In DNA form, the CDR3 reads TGCAGTGCTAGAGATATTTTCGCGGGCCTGTACAATGAGCAGTTCTTC. Protein: CSARDIFAGLYNEQFF.

This clonotype was counted many times. The chain carries TRBV7-2 and TRBJ1-3, with 7 bases aligning to TRBD1. Germline trimming cut 2 bases from V and 8 bases from J; bases unmatched to any gene: 9. The CDR3 loop spans 15 amino acids. CDR1 and CDR2 (germline): SGHTA, FQGNSA. The CDR3 coding sequence is TGTGCCAGCAGCTTATCTAGACAGGGAACCGACACCATATATTTT. This sequence encodes CASSLSRQGTDTIYF.

Only a few counts were recorded for this clonotype. The CDR3 coding sequence is TGTGCCAGCAGCTCGGGACTCAAGGACAATGAGCAGTTCTTC. Its translation is CASSSGLKDNEQFF. The V call is TRBV2, the J call TRBJ2-1; tentative D call: TRBD2 (6 bases). V lost 6 bases, J lost 5 bases, and 14 bases lay in between. In germline, CDR1 is SNHLY, CDR2 FYNNEI. The CDR3 runs to 14 residues.

This clonotype showed up just a few times. CDR3 nucleotides: TGTGCCAGCAGCGTAGAAGGCGGGGGTGAGCAGTTCTTC. Translating gives CASSVEGGGEQFF. This chain links TRBV9 with TRBJ2-1, with 7 bases matching TRBD2. CDR3 length: 13 residues. The J segment lost 9 bases and the V segment lost 0 bases, leaving 3 bases of the junction unmatched. The germline gives CDR1 SGDLS, CDR2 YYNGEE.

The genes are TRBV20-1 and TRBJ1-6, with D perhaps TRBD1 (5 bases). The V and J ends lost 0 bases and 8 bases respectively, with 14 bases between them. This CDR3 comprises 15 residues. CDR1 DFQATT and CDR2 SNEGSKA come from the germline V gene (reference sequence). The CDR3 nucleotides read TGCAGTGCTAGAGATCCCCAGGGCAGGGATTCACCCCTCCACTTT. It codes for CSARDPQGRDSPLHF.

This clonotype has a count of ten or more. The V and J genes are TRBV20-1 and TRBJ1-5, with 8 positions matching TRBD1. Germline CDR1 is DFQATT and CDR2 is SNEGSKA (reference sequence). With 1 base clipped from V and 0 bases from J, the junction kept 8 bases outside the gene matches. The CDR3 loop spans 17 amino acids. This CDR3 is CSARVGQGLYSNQPQHF. The DNA for the CDR3 is TGCAGTGCTAGAGTTGGACAGGGTCTTTATAGCAATCAGCCCCAGCATTTT.

This clonotype was found many times. The V and J genes are TRBV6-2 or TRBV6-3 and TRBJ2-1, with TRBD2 matching over 8 bases. The V gene end was trimmed by 0 bases and the J gene end by 0 bases; junction bases not matched to a gene: 7. The CDR3 is 18 residues long. Germline CDR1 is MNHEY and CDR2 is SVGEGT. The CDR3 DNA follows: TGTGCCAGCAGTTACTCGACCCAGCGGGGGCACTCCTACAATGAGCAGTTCTTC. Protein product: CASSYSTQRGHSYNEQFF.

This clonotype appeared a few times. This chain links TRBV2 with TRBJ1-1, with 7 positions matching TRBD1. Germline CDR1 reads SNHLY; CDR2 reads FYNNEI. This CDR3 contains 16 residues. V lost 4 bases to trimming and J lost 2 bases; unmatched junction nucleotides: 10. The CDR3, as DNA: TGTGCCAGCAGTGCCGTGGCAGGGACAGATAACACTGAAGCTTTCTTT. The encoded protein is CASSAVAGTDNTEAFF.

This clonotype was detected many times. The V gene is TRBV12-3 or TRBV12-4, the J gene TRBJ2-7; D assignment may be TRBD1 or TRBD2 (5 bases each). This CDR3 contains 12 residues. V shed 6 bases and J shed 9 bases, with 15 bases lying between them. The CDR3 sequence is CASSPGTGWQYF. As DNA, the CDR3 is TGTGCCAGCAGCCCCGGGACGGGGTGGCAGTACTTC.

This clonotype was picked up many times. The CDR3 DNA follows: TGTGCCAGCTTCCTGAGTCCCTCCTATAATTCACCCCTCCACTTT. Translation gives CASFLSPSYNSPLHF. This chain connects TRBV12-3 or TRBV12-4 to TRBJ1-6; D remains unclear. The CDR3 consists of 15 residues. Trimming shortened V by 8 bases and J by 0 bases, and 11 bases separated the two germline ends.

This clonotype was observed many times. V is TRBV7-8 and J is TRBJ1-2; a weak D match, TRBD1 (6 bases). The germline CDR1 and CDR2 sequences are SGHVS and FQNEAQ. With 5 bases removed from V and 3 bases from J, the gap between germline ends came to 13 bases. The CDR3 spans 14 residues. CDR3 sequence reads: CASSLRGSDYGYTF. In DNA form, the CDR3 reads TGTGCCAGCAGCCTCAGGGGAAGCGACTATGGCTACACCTTC.

The CDR3 bases are TGTGCCAGCAGCTTGAGGGTTATGAGCTCCTACGAGCAGTACTTC. Protein: CASSLRVMSSYEQYF. V is TRBV7-2 and J is TRBJ2-7, with D tentatively TRBD2 (5 bases). The CDR3 is made up of 15 amino acids. V lost 3 bases, J lost 0 bases, and 12 bases lay in between. From germline, CDR1 is SGHTA and CDR2 FQGNSA.

This clonotype was seen many times. The rearrangement links TRBV7-2 to TRBJ1-1; D not resolved. Looked up from germline, CDR1 is SGHTA and CDR2 is FQGNSA. The ends were cut back, 5 bases at V and 8 bases at J, with 9 bases in the middle. CDR3 size: 11 residues. The CDR3 loop is CASSPPGEAFF. The CDR3 DNA follows: TGTGCCAGCAGCCCTCCCGGGGAAGCTTTCTTT.

This clonotype has a count of ten or more. The V and J genes are TRBV2 and TRBJ1-2; D gene ambiguous. CDR1 is SNHLY and CDR2 is FYNNEI in the germline V gene. The CDR3 length is 13 residues. Trimming left V 1 base short and J 8 bases short, with 11 bases between. For the CDR3, the DNA is TGTGCCAGCAGTGAAGGGATCGCCGGGGGCTACACCTTC. Protein: CASSEGIAGGYTF.

This clonotype appeared many times. The genes are TRBV28 and TRBJ1-2; unclear D gene. CDR3 size: 13 residues. Germline CDR1 reads MDHEN; CDR2 reads SYDVKM. The ends were cut back, 7 bases at V and 6 bases at J, with 15 bases in the middle. CDR3: CASISSAGNGYTF. CDR3 in DNA: TGTGCCAGCATCTCTTCGGCGGGGAATGGCTACACCTTC.

This clonotype was found many times. The rearrangement uses TRBV30 and TRBJ1-1; the D is unclear. The ends were cut back, 4 bases at V and 6 bases at J, with 15 bases in the middle. The CDR3 loop spans 13 amino acids. Per the germline V gene, CDR1 is GTSNPN and CDR2 is SVGIG (reference sequence). The CDR3 DNA is TGTGCCTGGAACTCAGGCCTGGTATCTGAAGCTTTCTTT. Its protein is CAWNSGLVSEAFF.

This clonotype showed up many times. The CDR3: CASGSESTRPNEKLFF. CDR3 DNA sequence: TGTGCCAGCGGATCCGAATCGACGCGCCCTAATGAAAAACTGTTTTTT. This rearrangement joins TRBV7-2 to TRBJ1-4, with D uncertain. Trimming cost V 8 bases and J 3 bases, with 19 bases left between them. Germline assignment: CDR1 SGHTA and CDR2 FQGNSA. CDR3 length: 16 amino acids.

This clonotype was observed at least ten times. The genes are TRBV28 and TRBJ1-2; D ambiguous. Germline V gives CDR1 MDHEN, CDR2 SYDVKM. Trimming stripped 5 bases from V and 0 bases from J, with 22 bases between. This CDR3 is 18 amino acids long. This chain's CDR3 is CASSPLVFLVRANYGYTF. The CDR3 DNA reads as TGTGCCAGCAGTCCACTCGTGTTTTTAGTACGAGCTAACTATGGCTACACCTTC.

This clonotype was counted many times. This chain joins TRBV6-2 or TRBV6-3 and TRBJ1-2; TRBD1 aligns across 7 bases. Trimming removed 10 bases from V and 7 bases from J; junction bases left unmatched: 12. The CDR3 is 13 amino acids. Germline V gene data show CDR1 as MNHEY and CDR2 as SVGEGT. In DNA form, the CDR3 reads TGTGCCACCTTCGGAGAAGGGGGCCTTGGCTACACCTTC. Protein product: CATFGEGGLGYTF.

In this sample, this clonotype turned up many times. The chain joins TRBV12-3 or TRBV12-4 to TRBJ2-1, with TRBD2 matching over 9 bases. The CDR3 is 15 amino acids. V gave up 3 bases and J gave up 11 bases; unmatched junction bases: 11. Here the CDR3 reads CASSFLSGGSSKQFF. The CDR3, as DNA: TGTGCCAGCAGTTTCTTAAGCGGGGGGTCTAGTAAGCAGTTCTTC.

The sample holds many counts of this clonotype. The chain joins TRBV30 to TRBJ1-1; D uncertain. V was shortened by 4 bases and J by 5 bases, with 11 bases between the two germline ends. The germline CDR1 and CDR2 sequences are GTSNPN and SVGIG (reference sequence). This CDR3 spans 12 amino acids. The CDR3 DNA reads TGTGCCTGGACAGTTGGGAGGACTGAAGCTTTCTTT. Amino acid sequence: CAWTVGRTEAFF.